These T cell receptor beta chains were read from a single sample in a study of T cells in localized non-small cell lung cancer. The data were produced by immunoSEQ multiplex PCR, yet TCRdb's version contains in-frame clones alone and is incomplete. The sample has about 52,000 clones, just over 85% seen once. The specimen was peripheral blood, collected before any cancer treatment. Receptor source: a male donor aged 60 or over with stage III squamous cell lung carcinoma. Both conserved end residues are part of each CDR3.

j_gene,v_gene,CDR3aa
TRBJ2-1,TRBV5-5,CASSLVFTGLIHEQFF
TRBJ2-3,TRBV14,CASSQEVGGVRTDTQYF
TRBJ2-5,TRBV6-5,CASSSPTGSETQYF
TRBJ2-3,TRBV19,CASSRGTDTQYF
TRBJ2-1,TRBV5-1,CASSLVPLKTGAHDEQFF
TRBJ2-7,TRBV7-2,CASSSNSGHLYEQYF
TRBJ1-3,TRBV7-9,CASSLAGEVDTIYF
TRBJ2-7,TRBV18,CASSPGGGRSSYEQYF
TRBJ2-1,TRBV29-1,CSVSTPTRYNEQFF
TRBJ2-3,TRBV6-1,CASSPLAGATDTQYF
TRBJ1-4,TRBV5-4,CASSLGMNEKLFF
-,TRBV7-6,CASSSGGADYEQYF
TRBJ2-1,TRBV10-3,CAIEGEPYNEQFF
TRBJ1-5,TRBV19,CASSIGQGSNQPQHF
TRBJ2-7,TRBV28,CASSLGRDYEQYF
TRBJ1-1,TRBV5-4,CASSFSGGPVEAFF
TRBJ1-1,TRBV11-1,CASSLGPGGNTEAFF
TRBJ2-7,TRBV6-6,CASSYSAGGPAYEQYF
TRBJ2-1,TRBV2,CASSLQGAVSYNEQFF
TRBJ1-1,TRBV6-4,CASSTRENTEAFF
TRBJ1-6,TRBV4-1,CASSQEGRQGNSPLHF